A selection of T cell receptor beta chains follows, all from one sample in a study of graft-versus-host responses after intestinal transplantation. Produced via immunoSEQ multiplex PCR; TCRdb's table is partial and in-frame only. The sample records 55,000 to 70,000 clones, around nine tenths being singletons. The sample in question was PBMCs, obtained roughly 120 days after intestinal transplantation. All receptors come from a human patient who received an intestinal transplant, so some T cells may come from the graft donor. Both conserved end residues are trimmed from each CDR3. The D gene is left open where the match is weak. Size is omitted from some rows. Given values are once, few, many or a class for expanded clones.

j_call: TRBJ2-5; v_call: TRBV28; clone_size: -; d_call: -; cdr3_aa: ASSLGGREVETQY
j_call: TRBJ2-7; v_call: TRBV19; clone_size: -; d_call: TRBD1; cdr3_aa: ASSITGVPYEQY
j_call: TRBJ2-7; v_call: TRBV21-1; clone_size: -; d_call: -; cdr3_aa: ATAQGYEQY
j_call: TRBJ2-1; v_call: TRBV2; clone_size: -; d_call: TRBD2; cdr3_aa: ATATRTSEYNEQF
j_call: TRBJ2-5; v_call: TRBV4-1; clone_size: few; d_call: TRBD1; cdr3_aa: ASSPIDRVRETQY
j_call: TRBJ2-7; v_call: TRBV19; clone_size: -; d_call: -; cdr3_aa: ASSTAPEQQY
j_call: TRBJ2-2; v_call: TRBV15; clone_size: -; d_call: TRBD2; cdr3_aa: ATSRDLAGVGVGGELF
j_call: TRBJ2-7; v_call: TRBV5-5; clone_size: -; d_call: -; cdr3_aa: ASSSPGHTATYEQY
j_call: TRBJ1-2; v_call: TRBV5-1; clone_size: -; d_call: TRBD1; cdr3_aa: ASSLGTGRYGYT
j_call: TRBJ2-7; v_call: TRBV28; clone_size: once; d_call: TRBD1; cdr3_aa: ASSLSGQGQY
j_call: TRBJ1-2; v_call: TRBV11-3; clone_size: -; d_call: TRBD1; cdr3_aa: ASSFGTGVDYGYT
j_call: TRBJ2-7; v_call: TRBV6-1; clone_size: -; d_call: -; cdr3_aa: ASRPVWGSSYEQY
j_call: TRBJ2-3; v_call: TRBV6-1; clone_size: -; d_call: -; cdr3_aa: ASSAGGIADTQY
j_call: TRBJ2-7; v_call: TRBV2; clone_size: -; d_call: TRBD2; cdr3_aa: ASSAGLADEQY
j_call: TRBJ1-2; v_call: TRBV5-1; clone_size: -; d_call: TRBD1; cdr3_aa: ASSPEGTVYGYT
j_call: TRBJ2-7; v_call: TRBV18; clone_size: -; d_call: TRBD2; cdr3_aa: ASSRLAGLYEQY
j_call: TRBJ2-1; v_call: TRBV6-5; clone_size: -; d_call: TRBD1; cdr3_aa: ASSYPGTGRAEQF
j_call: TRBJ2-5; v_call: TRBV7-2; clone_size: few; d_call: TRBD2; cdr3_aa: ASSFSGGLVETQY
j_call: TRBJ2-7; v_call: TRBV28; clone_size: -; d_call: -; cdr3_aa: ASSPGSGASYEQY
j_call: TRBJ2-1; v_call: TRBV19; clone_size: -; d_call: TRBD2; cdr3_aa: ASSAGTSGNEQF
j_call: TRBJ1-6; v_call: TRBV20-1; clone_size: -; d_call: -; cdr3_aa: SASGDSPLH
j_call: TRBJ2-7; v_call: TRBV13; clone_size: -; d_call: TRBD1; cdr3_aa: ASSTRQGRSSYEQY
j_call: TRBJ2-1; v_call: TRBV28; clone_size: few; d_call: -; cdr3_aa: ASTLFDEQF
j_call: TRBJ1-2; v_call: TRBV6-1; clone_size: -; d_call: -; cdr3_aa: ASTDRASGYT
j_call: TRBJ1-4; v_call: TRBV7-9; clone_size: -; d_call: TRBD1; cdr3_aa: ASSDLGQVGEKLF
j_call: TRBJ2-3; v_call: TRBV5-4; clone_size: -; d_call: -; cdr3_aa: ASSLGGLPDTDTQY
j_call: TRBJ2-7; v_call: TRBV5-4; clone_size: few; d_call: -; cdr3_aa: ASSFGRNEQY
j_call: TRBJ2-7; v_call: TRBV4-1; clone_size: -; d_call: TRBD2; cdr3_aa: ASSQVLAVSYEQY
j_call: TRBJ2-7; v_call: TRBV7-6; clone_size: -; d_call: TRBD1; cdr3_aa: ASSLPPDRAPYEQY
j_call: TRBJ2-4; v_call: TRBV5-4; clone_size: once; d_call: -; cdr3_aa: ASSSKQGRADIQY
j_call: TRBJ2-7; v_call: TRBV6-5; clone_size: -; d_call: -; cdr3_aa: ASSPILSSYEQY
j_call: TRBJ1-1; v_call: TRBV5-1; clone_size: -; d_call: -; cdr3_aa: ASSWGTDTEAF
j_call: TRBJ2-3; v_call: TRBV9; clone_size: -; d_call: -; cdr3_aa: ASSVERALTDTQY
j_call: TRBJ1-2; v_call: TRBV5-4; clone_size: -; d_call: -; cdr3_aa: ASSSIRAANYGYT
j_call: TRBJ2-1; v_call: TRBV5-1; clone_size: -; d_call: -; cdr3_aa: ASSLGWVSGGSYNEQF
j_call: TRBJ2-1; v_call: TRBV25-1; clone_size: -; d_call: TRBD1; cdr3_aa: ASSERDRLYNEQF
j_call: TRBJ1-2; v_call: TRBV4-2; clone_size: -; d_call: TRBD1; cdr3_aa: ASSQDGEPGQPFYGYT
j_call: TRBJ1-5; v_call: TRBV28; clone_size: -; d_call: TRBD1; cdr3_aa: ASSFGTGGDNQPQH
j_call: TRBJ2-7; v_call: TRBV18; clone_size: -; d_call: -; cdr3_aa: ASSLAQAGPKSSYEQY
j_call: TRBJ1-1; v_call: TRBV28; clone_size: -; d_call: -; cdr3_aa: ASSLWQKDTEAF
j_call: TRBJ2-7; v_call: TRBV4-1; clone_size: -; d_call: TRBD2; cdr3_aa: ASSPSGSYEQY
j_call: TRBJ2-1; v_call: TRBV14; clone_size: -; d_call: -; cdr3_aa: ASSQGRYNEQF
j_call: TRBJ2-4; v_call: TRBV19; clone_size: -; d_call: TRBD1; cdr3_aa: ASTDRGSKNIQY
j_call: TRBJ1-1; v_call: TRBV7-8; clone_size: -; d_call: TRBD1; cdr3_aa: ASKRDRNTEAF
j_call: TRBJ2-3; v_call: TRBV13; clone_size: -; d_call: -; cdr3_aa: ASSYGRSTDTQY
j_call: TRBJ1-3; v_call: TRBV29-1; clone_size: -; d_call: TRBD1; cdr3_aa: SVDLGQGGNTIY
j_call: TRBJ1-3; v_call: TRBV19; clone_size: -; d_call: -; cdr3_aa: VSSSRGGNTIY
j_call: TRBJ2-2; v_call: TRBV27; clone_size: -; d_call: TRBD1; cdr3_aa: ASSDRGLIGELF
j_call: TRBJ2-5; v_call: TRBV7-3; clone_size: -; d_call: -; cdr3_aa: ASSLPPQETQY
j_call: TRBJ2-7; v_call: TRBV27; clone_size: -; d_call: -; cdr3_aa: ASSFRDRIYEQY
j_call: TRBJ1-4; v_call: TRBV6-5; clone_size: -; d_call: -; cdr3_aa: ASSYRVGEKLF
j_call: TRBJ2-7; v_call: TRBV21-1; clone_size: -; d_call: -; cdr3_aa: ASSKVSERTSCRVAEQY
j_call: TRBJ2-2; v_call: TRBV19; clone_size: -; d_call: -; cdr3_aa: ASSKTVKTGELF
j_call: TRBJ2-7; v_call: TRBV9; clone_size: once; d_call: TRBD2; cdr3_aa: ASSVGVIAGEYEQY
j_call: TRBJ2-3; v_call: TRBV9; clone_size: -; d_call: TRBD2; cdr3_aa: ASSALAGGTDTQY
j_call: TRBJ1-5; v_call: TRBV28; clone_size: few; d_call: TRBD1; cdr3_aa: ASSLLRDRFPNQPQH
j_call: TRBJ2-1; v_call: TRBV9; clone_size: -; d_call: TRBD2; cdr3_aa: ASSVVAGGHNEQF
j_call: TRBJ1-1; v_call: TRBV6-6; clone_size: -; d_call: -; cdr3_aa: ASSPTGRAEAF